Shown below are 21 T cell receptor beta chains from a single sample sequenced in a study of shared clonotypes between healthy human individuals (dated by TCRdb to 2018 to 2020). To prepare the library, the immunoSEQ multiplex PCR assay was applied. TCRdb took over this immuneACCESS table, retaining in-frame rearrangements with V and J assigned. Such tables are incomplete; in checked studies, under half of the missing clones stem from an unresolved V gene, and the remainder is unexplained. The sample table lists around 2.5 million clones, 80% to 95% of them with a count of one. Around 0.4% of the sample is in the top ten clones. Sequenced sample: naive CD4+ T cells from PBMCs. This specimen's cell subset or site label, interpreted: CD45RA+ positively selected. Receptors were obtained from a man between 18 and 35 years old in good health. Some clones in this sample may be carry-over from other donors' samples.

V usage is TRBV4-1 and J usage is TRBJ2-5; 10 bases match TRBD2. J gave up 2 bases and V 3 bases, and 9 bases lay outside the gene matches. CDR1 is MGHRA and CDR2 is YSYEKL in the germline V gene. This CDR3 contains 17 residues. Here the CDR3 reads CASSQGRLAGTQETQYF. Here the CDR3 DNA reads TGCGCCAGCAGCCAGGGGAGACTAGCGGGCACGCAAGAGACCCAGTACTTC.

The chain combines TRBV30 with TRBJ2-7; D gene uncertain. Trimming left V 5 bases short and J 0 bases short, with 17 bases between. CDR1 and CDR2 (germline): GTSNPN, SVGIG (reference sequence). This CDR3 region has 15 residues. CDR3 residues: CAWGYDTRTSYEQYF. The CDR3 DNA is TGTGCCTGGGGATATGACACCCGGACCTCCTACGAGCAGTACTTC.

CDR3 sequence: CASSPDRNSGANVLTF. The CDR3 nucleotides read TGTGCCAGCAGCCCGGACAGGAACTCTGGGGCCAACGTCCTGACTTTC. The chain recombines TRBV7-2 with TRBJ2-6; 7 bases match TRBD1. CDR3 length: 16 amino acids. CDR1 is SGHTA, CDR2 FQGNSA, per germline. V shed 5 bases and J 0 bases; nucleotides not matched to a gene: 4.

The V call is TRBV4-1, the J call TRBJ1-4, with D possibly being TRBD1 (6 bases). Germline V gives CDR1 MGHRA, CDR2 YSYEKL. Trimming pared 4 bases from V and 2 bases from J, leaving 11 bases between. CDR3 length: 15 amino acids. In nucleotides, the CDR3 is TGCGCCAGCAGCCCTCAAGGACAGACTAATGAAAAACTGTTTTTT. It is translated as CASSPQGQTNEKLFF.

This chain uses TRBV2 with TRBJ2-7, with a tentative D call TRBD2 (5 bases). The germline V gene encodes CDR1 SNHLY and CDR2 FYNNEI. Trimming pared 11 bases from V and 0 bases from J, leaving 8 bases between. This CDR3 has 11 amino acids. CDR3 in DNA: TGTGCCGGAGGCTTCTCCTACGAGCAGTACTTC. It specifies CAGGFSYEQYF. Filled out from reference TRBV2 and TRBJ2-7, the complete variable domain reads EPEVTQTPSHQVTQMGQEVILRCVPISNHLYFYWYRQILGQKVEFLVSFYNNEISEKSEIFDDQFSVERPDGSNFTLKIRSTKLEDSAMYFCAGGFSYEQYFGPGTRLTVT.

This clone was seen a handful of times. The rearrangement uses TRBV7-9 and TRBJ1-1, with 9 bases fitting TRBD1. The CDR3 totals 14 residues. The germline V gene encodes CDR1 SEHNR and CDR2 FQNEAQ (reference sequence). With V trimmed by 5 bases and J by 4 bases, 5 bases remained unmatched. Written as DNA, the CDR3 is TGTGCCAGCAGCCCGACAGGGGGAGGCACTGAAGCTTTCTTT. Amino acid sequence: CASSPTGGGTEAFF.

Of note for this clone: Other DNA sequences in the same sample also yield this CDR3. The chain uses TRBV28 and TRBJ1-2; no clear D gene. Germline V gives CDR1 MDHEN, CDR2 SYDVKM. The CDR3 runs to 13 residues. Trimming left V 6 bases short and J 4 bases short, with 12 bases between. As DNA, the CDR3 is TGTGCCAGCAGCCTACTCCAGAGCTATGGCTACACCTTC. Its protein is CASSLLQSYGYTF.

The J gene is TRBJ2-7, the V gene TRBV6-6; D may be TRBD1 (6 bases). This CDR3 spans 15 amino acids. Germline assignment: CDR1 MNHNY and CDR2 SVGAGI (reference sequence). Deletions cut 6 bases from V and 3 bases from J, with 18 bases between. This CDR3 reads CASSPRSRGDYEQYF. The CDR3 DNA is TGTGCCAGCAGCCCCCGCAGCAGGGGTGACTACGAGCAGTACTTC.

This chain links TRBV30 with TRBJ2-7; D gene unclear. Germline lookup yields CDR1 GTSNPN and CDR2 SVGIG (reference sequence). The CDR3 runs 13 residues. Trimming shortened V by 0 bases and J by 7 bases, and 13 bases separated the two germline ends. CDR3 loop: CAWSVSTRGEQYF. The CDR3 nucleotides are TGTGCCTGGAGTGTAAGTACGCGTGGGGAGCAGTACTTC.

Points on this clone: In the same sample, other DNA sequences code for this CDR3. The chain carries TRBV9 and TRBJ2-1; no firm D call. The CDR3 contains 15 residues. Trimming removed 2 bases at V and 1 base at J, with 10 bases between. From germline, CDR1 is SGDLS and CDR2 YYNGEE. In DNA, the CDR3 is TGTGCCAGCAGCGTGAGCAGTACGTCCTACAATGAGCAGTTCTTC. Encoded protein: CASSVSSTSYNEQFF.

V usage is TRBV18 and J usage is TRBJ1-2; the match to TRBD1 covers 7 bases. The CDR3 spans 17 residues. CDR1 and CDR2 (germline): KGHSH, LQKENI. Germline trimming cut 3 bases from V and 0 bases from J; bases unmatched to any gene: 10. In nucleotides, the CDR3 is TGTGCCAGCTCACCCCAATCCGCCGGGACAGCTAACTATGGCTACACCTTC. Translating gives CASSPQSAGTANYGYTF.

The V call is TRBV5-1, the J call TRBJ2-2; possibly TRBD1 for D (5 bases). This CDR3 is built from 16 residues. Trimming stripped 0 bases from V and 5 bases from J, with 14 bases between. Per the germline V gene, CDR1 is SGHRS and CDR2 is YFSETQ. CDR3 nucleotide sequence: TGCGCCAGCAGCTTGGGTCAGGGAAGTGAGACCGGGGAGCTGTTTTTT. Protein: CASSLGQGSETGELFF.

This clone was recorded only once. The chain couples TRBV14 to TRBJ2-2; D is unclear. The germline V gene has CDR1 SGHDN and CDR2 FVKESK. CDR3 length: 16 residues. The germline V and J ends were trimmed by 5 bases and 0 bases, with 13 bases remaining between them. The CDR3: CASSGLLSANTGELFF. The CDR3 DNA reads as TGTGCCAGCAGCGGTCTTTTGAGCGCGAACACCGGGGAGCTGTTTTTT.

The CDR3: CASSQIPPGTGGLAGELFF. CDR3 sequence (DNA): TGTGCCAGCAGCCAAATCCCCCCGGGGACAGGGGGCCTCGCCGGGGAGCTGTTTTTT. This chain links TRBV14 with TRBJ2-2; 12 positions agree with TRBD1. Germline CDR1 SGHDN, CDR2 FVKESK. The CDR3 consists of 19 residues. V shed 2 bases and J 6 bases; nucleotides not matched to a gene: 13.

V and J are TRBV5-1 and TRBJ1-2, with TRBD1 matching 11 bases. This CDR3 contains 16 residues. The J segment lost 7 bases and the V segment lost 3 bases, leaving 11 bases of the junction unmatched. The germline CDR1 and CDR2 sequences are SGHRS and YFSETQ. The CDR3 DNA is TGCGCCAGCAGCTCCGGACAGGGGGCATCTGGTCTTGGCTACACCTTC. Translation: CASSSGQGASGLGYTF.

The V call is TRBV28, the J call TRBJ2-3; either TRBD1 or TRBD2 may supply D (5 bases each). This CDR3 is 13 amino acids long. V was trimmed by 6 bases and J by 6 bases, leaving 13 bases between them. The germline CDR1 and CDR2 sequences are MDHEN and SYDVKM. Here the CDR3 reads CASSQGEGDTQYF. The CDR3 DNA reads TGTGCCAGCAGCCAGGGAGAAGGGGATACGCAGTATTTT.

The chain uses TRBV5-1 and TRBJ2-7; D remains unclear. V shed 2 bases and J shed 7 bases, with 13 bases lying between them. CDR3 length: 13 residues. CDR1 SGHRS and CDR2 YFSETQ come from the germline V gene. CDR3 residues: CASSFIGVGEQYF. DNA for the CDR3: TGCGCCAGCAGCTTCATTGGGGTCGGTGAGCAGTACTTC.

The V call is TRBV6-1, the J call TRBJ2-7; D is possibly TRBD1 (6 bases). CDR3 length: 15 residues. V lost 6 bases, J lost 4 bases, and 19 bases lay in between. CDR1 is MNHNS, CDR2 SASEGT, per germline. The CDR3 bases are TGTGCCAGCAGCCTACCGGACAGCTCCTCTTACGAGCAGTACTTC. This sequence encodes CASSLPDSSSYEQYF.

The CDR3 here is CASSPGTSIRKLFF. The CDR3 DNA reads as TGTGCCAGCAGCCCGGGGACTTCTATCAGAAAACTGTTTTTT. This chain links TRBV7-2 with TRBJ1-4; possibly TRBD1 for D (5 bases). The germline V and J ends were trimmed by 5 bases and 10 bases, with 17 bases remaining between them. Germline V gene lookup returns CDR1 SGHTA and CDR2 FQGNSA. The CDR3 covers 14 residues.

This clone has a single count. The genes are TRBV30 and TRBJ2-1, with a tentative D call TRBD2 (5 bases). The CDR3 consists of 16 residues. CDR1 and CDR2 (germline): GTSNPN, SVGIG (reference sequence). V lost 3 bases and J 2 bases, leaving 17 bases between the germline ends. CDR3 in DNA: TGTGCCTGGAGCGCAAGGCGAGGGCTTACCTACAATGAGCAGTTCTTC. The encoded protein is CAWSARRGLTYNEQFF.

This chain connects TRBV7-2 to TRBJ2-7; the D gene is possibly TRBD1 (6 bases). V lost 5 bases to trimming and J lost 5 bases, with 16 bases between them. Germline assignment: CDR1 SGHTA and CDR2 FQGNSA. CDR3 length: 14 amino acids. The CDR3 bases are TGTGCCAGCAGCCCTCGTGGGACATGGAACGAGCAGTACTTC. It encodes CASSPRGTWNEQYF. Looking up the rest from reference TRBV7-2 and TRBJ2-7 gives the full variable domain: GAGVSQSPSNKVTEKGKDVELRCDPISGHTALYWYRQSLGQGLEFLIYFQGNSAPDKSGLPSDRFSAERTGGSVSTLTIQRTQQEDSAVYLCASSPRGTWNEQYFGPGTRLTVT.